This paragraph reports one TCR beta chain. What it binds is unknown. Here immunoSEQ multiplex PCR was the method, and the copy in TCRdb shows in-frame clones only, minus some. The sample consists of over 25,000 clones, around four fifths of them appearing once. The sample originates from a study of STAT5B mutations in CD4+ large granular lymphocyte leukemia. Overall study results and limits: Main leukemic clonotypes were patient-specific, but 20% to 25% appeared at low frequency elsewhere.

V lost 1 base and J 7 bases, leaving 14 bases between the germline ends. Germline V gives CDR1 SGHVS, CDR2 FQNEAQ. The CDR3 consists of 15 residues. Sequencing input: CD4+ T cells from blood buffy coats. This TCR was sampled from a human donor in good health. V usage is TRBV7-8 and J usage is TRBJ2-1; TRBD2 is a possible D gene (6 bases). The CDR3 sequence: CASSLGTGLKNEQFF. Here the CDR3 DNA reads TGTGCCAGCAGCTTAGGGACGGGACTGAAGAATGAGCAGTTCTTC.